The rows below give T cell receptor beta chains drawn from one sample of a study of T-cell memory formation after mild COVID-19. TCRdb ran MiXCR on the 5' RACE reads and lists one entry per CDR3 protein. This sample has hundreds of thousands of distinct CDR3 sequences, with roughly 15% found just once. The material sequenced was PBMCs or a T cell subset sorted from them (not recorded which). The receptors come from a man between 18 and 35 years old who had mild COVID-19 (a few samples of this study predate the infection). Cell type and time point are not known. CDR3s include the opening cysteine and the closing phenylalanine or tryptophan. A D gene is named only where the DNA matches it firmly. Clone size is given for some rows only: seen once, a few or many times, or a class if the clone is expanded.

D	V	J	size	DNA	CDR3
NA	TRBV18	TRBJ1-5	few	TGTGCCAGCTCACCACAACAGCCCGACGGATTCAATCAGCCCCAGCATTTT	CASSPQQPDGFNQPQHF
NA	TRBV2	TRBJ1-2	few	TGTGCCAGCAAGAGGACGGACGATGGCTACACCTTC	CASKRTDDGYTF
NA	TRBV27	TRBJ2-5	NA	TGTGCCAGCCAAACCGGGGGTCGCGAGACCCAGTACTTC	CASQTGGRETQYF
NA	TRBV4-1	TRBJ2-3	NA	TGCGCCAGCAGCCAAGCCCCTGGGGGGCAGGGGGATACGCAGTATTTT	CASSQAPGGQGDTQYF
TRBD1	TRBV6-6	TRBJ2-5	few	TGTGCCAGCAGTTATACATCAGACAGGGGGGAAGAGACCCAGTACTTC	CASSYTSDRGEETQYF
NA	TRBV5-1	TRBJ2-3	NA	TGCGCCAGCAGCTTGGCGAGCCCCCGGGATACGCAGTATTTT	CASSLASPRDTQYF
TRBD1	TRBV12-3/TRBV12-4	TRBJ1-1	few	TGTGCCAGCAGTTTGAGGGGGCAGGATACTGAAGCTTTCTTT	CASSLRGQDTEAFF
NA	TRBV29-1	TRBJ2-2	few	TGCAGCGTTGAGGGGGCGGGGGAGAACACCGGGGAGCTGTTTTTT	CSVEGAGENTGELFF
NA	TRBV5-1	TRBJ2-1	few	TGCGCCAGCAGCCCGGGACTCCTGCAGGATGAGCAGTTCTTC	CASSPGLLQDEQFF
NA	TRBV7-9	TRBJ1-5	few	TGTGCCAGCAGCTTGTTGGGGAGCAATCAGCCCCAGCATTTT	CASSLLGSNQPQHF
NA	TRBV6-4	TRBJ1-3	NA	TGTGCCAGCAGTGTCGGGCCTGGAAACACCATATATTTT	CASSVGPGNTIYF
NA	TRBV2	TRBJ2-3	many	TGTGCCAGCAGTGATGGGGGTACAGATACGCAGTATTTT	CASSDGGTDTQYF
NA	TRBV7-9	TRBJ1-1	few	TGTGCCAGCAGCTTAACGGGGGGTGGGGACACTGAAGCTTTCTTT	CASSLTGGGDTEAFF
NA	TRBV10-3	TRBJ1-1	few	TGTGCCATCAGTGAGTCGAAGGCAGGGTTGGGTGAAGCTTTCTTT	CAISESKAGLGEAFF
TRBD2	TRBV6-5	TRBJ2-5	NA	TGTGCCAGCGTGGCGGCGGGGGGAGAGACCCAGTACTTC	CASVAAGGETQYF
TRBD1	TRBV20-1	TRBJ1-3	NA	TGCAGTGCTGGGGACAGGGCTATCGCGGGAAACACCATATATTTT	CSAGDRAIAGNTIYF
NA	TRBV7-9	TRBJ2-5	few	TGTGCCAGCAGCTTAGGTCTCAGGGGAGCGGAGACCCAGTACTTC	CASSLGLRGAETQYF
TRBD1	TRBV5-6	TRBJ2-7	NA	TGTGCCAGCAGCCCCAAATGGCCGGGACAGGGGGCCTACGAGCAGTACTTC	CASSPKWPGQGAYEQYF
NA	TRBV9	TRBJ2-7	few	TGTGCCAGCAGCGAGGGGTACGGAGCCTACGAGCAGTACTTC	CASSEGYGAYEQYF
NA	TRBV7-8	TRBJ1-2	few	TGTGCCAGCAGCTTAGTAACCGGGGGTGGGGGCTACACCTTC	CASSLVTGGGGYTF
NA	TRBV3-1	TRBJ1-6	many	TGTGCCAGCACCATAACAGCAGGGTCACCCCTCCACTTT	CASTITAGSPLHF
NA	TRBV11-1	TRBJ1-2	NA	TGTGCCAGCAGCTTCGGGGACTATGGCTACACCTTC	CASSFGDYGYTF
NA	TRBV7-9	TRBJ2-1	NA	TGTGCCAGCAGATCGGAGGGGGCCTCCCTCTCCAATGAGCAGTTCTTC	CASRSEGASLSNEQFF
NA	TRBV7-9	TRBJ1-5	few	TGTGCCAGCAGCTTAGAGGATAGCAATCAGCCCCAGCATTTT	CASSLEDSNQPQHF
NA	TRBV6-5	TRBJ1-1	few	TGTGCCAGCAGTGACAGGCGGGAAGCTTTCTTT	CASSDRREAFF
NA	TRBV20-1	TRBJ2-3	few	TGCAGTGCTAGAGGGCTGGGGCCCACAGATACGCAGTATTTT	CSARGLGPTDTQYF
TRBD2	TRBV7-9	TRBJ2-5	few	TGTGCCAGCAGCTCGACTAGCGGGGCGCAAGAGACCCAGTACTTC	CASSSTSGAQETQYF